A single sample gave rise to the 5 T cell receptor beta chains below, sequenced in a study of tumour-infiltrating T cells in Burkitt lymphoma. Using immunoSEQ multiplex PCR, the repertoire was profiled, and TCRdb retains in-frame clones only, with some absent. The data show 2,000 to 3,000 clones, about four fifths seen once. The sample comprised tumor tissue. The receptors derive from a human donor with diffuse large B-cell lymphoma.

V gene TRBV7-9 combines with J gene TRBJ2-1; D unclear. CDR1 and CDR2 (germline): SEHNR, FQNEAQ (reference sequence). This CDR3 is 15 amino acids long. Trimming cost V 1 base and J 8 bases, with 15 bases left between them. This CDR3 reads CASSLDYGTSDEQFF. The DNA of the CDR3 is TGTGCCAGCAGCTTAGACTATGGAACCTCGGATGAGCAGTTCTTC.

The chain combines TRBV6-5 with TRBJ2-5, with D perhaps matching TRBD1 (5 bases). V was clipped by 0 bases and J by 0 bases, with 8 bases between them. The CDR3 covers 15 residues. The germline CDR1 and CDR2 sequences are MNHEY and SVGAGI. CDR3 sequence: CASSYSPTDQETQYF. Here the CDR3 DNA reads TGTGCCAGCAGTTACTCGCCGACAGACCAAGAGACCCAGTACTTC.

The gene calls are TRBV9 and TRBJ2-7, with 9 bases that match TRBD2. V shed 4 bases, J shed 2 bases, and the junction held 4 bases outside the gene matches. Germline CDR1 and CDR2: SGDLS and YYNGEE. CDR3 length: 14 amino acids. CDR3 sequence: CASSPWTSAYEQYF. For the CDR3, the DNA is TGTGCCAGCAGCCCGTGGACTAGCGCCTACGAGCAGTACTTC.

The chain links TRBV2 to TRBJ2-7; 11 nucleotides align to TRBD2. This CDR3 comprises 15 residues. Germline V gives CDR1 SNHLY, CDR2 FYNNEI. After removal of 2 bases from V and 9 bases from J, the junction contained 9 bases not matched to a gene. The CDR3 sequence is CASSERSSGRNVQYF. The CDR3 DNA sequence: TGTGCCAGCAGTGAAAGGTCTAGCGGGAGGAATGTGCAGTACTTC.

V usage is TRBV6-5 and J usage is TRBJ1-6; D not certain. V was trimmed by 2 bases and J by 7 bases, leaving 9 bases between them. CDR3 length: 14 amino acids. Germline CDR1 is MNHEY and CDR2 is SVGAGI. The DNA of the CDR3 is TGTGCCAGCAGTTACGTCCAGGAGAATTCACCCCTCCACTTT. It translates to CASSYVQENSPLHF.